The present TCR beta chain was sequenced within a study of radiation and T cells in renal cell carcinoma. Whole-study context: Nephrectomy followed 15 Gy stereotactic body radiation by 4 weeks. Whole-study findings and limits: From baseline, blood top tumor clonotypes peaked at 2 weeks post-radiation.

In this sample, this clone turned up a few times. As yet, its antigen is unknown. The V end was cut by 0 bases, the J end by 4 bases, with 15 bases between. The CDR3 sequence is 16 residues long. Germline CDR1 and CDR2: WSHSY and SAAADI. Data came from immunoSEQ multiplex PCR; TCRdb stores just in-frame clones and leaves some out. The table includes about 130,000 clones, approximately 90% detected once. Time point meaning: blood 2 weeks post-SBRT. As for treatment: 15 Gy SBRT to primary tumor, nephrectomy 4 weeks later. This renal cell carcinoma was of the clear cell type. The TCR originated in a woman between 65 and 79 years old with renal cell carcinoma. The sequencing here drew on blood, taken from a patient whose treatment included radiotherapy and nephrectomy. J is TRBJ1-2 and V is TRBV10-2; maybe TRBD1 (6 bases). The CDR3 nucleotides read TGCGCCAGCAGTGAGTCGGGGACCCAGGGGAGCTATGGCTACACCTTC. Encoded protein: CASSESGTQGSYGYTF.